These 21 T cell receptor beta chains were sequenced from one sample in a study of blood T cell repertoires in COVID-19 (TCRdb year 2020). Library preparation employed the immunoSEQ multiplex PCR assay. The clones in this table, taken by TCRdb from immuneACCESS, are in-frame only. Not every clone is retained; where verified, under half of the shortfall comes from an unresolved V gene, and the cause of the rest is unknown. Across this sample there are about 190,000 clones, with roughly 88% seen only once. The ten largest clonotypes hold around 6.6% of the sample. Sequenced input: peripheral blood. The receptor source for this set is a woman in her thirties or forties who had recovered from COVID-19.

V is TRBV9 and J is TRBJ2-2; 9 bases are a match to TRBD1. CDR1 is SGDLS and CDR2 is YYNGEE in the germline V gene. V dropped 3 bases and J dropped 4; count of bases not matched to a gene: 7. The CDR3 runs 16 residues. The DNA for the CDR3 is TGTGCCAGCAGCGGACCACAGGGGGCGACCACCGGGGAGCTGTTTTTT. Translation gives CASSGPQGATTGELFF.

This rearrangement joins TRBV7-2 to TRBJ1-3; TRBD1 matches at 7 bases. The junction had 15 bases not matched to a gene; V was cut back by 4 bases and J by 9 bases. The CDR3 has 16 amino acids. Germline CDR1 reads SGHTA; CDR2 reads FQGNSA. The CDR3 nucleotides are TGTGCCAGCAGCTCTAAGACAGGGCCTCTCAACCCCACCATATATTTT. Amino acids: CASSSKTGPLNPTIYF.

The chain has TRBV15 and TRBJ1-6; maybe TRBD1 (5 bases). This CDR3 spans 15 amino acids. Germline V lookup: CDR1 LNHNV, CDR2 YYDKDF (reference sequence). The V gene lost 0 bases and the J gene lost 9 bases, with 12 bases spanning the gap. CDR3 bases: TGTGCCACCAGCAGAGATCGGGACTTAGGTTCACCCCTCCACTTT. The encoded protein is CATSRDRDLGSPLHF.

CDR3 coding DNA: TGTGCCAGCAGCTTAGCGCTGTTAGTGAACACTGAAGCTTTCTTT. The encoded protein is CASSLALLVNTEAFF. This chain uses TRBV7-2 with TRBJ1-1, with D unclear. The germline V and J ends were trimmed by 0 bases and 0 bases, with 8 bases remaining between them. Germline-derived CDR1 and CDR2 are SGHTA and FQGNSA. This CDR3 spans 15 amino acids.

V gene TRBV28 combines with J gene TRBJ1-2; the D gene is possibly TRBD1 (6 bases). The CDR3 consists of 12 residues. V was shortened by 6 bases and J by 7 bases, with 12 bases between the two germline ends. Germline CDR1 and CDR2: MDHEN and SYDVKM. CDR3 nucleotide sequence: TGTGCCAGCAGGGACAGTCCCCTTGGCTACACCTTC. Translation gives CASRDSPLGYTF.

The chain couples TRBV3-1 (or the pseudogene TRBV3-2) to TRBJ1-6, with 9 bases identical to TRBD1. In germline, CDR1 is LGHDT, CDR2 YNNKEL (reference sequence). The CDR3 contains 14 residues. The V gene end was trimmed by 4 bases and the J gene end by 6 bases; junction bases not matched to a gene: 1. The CDR3 region has the DNA TGTGCCAGCAGCCTGACAGGGGGTAATTCACCCCTCCACTTT. It specifies CASSLTGGNSPLHF.

Concerning this clone: At one boundary the junction diverges from the germline segment, which might be a read error. The chain recombines TRBV7-9 with TRBJ2-1; D might be TRBD1 (6 bases). This CDR3 spans 12 amino acids. CDR1 and CDR2 from the germline V gene are SEHNR and FQNEAQ (reference sequence). The CDR3, as DNA: TGTGCCAGCAGCACGAATGGGCAGGGGTTACTCTTC. This gives the protein CASSTNGQGLLF.

The chain carries TRBV7-2 and TRBJ2-7, with 8 bases identical to TRBD2. The CDR3 consists of 16 residues. V shed 5 bases, J shed 4 bases, and the junction held 13 bases outside the gene matches. CDR1 is SGHTA and CDR2 is FQGNSA in the germline V gene. The CDR3 sequence: CASSTPGGRSGYEQYF. CDR3 in DNA: TGTGCCAGCAGCACCCCGGGCGGGAGGTCGGGTTACGAGCAGTACTTC.

The chain is built from TRBV19 and TRBJ2-1; TRBD2 aligns across 8 bases. CDR1 and CDR2 from the germline V gene are LNHDA and SQIVND (reference sequence). This CDR3 spans 13 amino acids. The trim removed 10 bases at V and 8 bases at J, leaving 10 bases unmatched. CDR3: CATSWTSKHEQFF. The CDR3 DNA is TGTGCCACCTCTTGGACTAGCAAACATGAGCAGTTCTTC.

V gene TRBV18 combines with J gene TRBJ2-7; D might be TRBD2 (6 bases). Germline loops: CDR1 KGHSH, CDR2 LQKENI. Trimming pared 3 bases from V and 2 bases from J, leaving 8 bases between. CDR3 length equals 13 residues. In nucleotides, the CDR3 is TGTGCCAGCTCACCCCGGGGGACCTACGAGCAGTACTTC. As protein: CASSPRGTYEQYF.

This clone was found once. This rearrangement joins TRBV28 to TRBJ2-3; 7 positions agree with TRBD2. Germline V CDR1 and CDR2: MDHEN, SYDVKM. J gave up 9 bases and V 3 bases, and 12 bases lay outside the gene matches. This CDR3 has 15 amino acids. CDR3 sequence: CASSLGGTTPDTQYF. CDR3 DNA sequence: TGTGCCAGCAGTTTGGGGGGGACCACCCCGGACACGCAGTATTTT.

The rearrangement joins TRBV4-2 to TRBJ1-5, with D tentatively TRBD1 (5 bases). The V gene lost 0 bases and the J gene lost 6 bases, with 15 bases spanning the gap. In germline, CDR1 is LGHNA, CDR2 YNFKEQ. The CDR3 is 16 residues long. The CDR3 protein is CASSQEGARVGQPQHF. DNA for the CDR3: TGTGCCAGCAGCCAAGAAGGGGCTCGGGTAGGTCAGCCCCAGCATTTT.

DNA of the CDR3: TGTGCCAGCAGCCCGGACAGGAGCGGTGAAAAACTGTTTTTT. Amino acids: CASSPDRSGEKLFF. V and J are TRBV3-1 (or the pseudogene TRBV3-2) and TRBJ1-4; 7 nucleotides align to TRBD1. The CDR3 length is 14 residues. V trimming: 4 bases; J trimming: 7 bases; junction bases outside the gene matches: 6. Per germline, CDR1 LGHDT and CDR2 YNNKEL (reference sequence).

As to this clone: This may be a read error, as it is one base from a much larger clone. This chain joins TRBV28 and TRBJ2-7; a possible D gene is TRBD1 (6 bases). CDR1 and CDR2 from the germline V gene are MDHEN and SYDVKM. The CDR3 is made up of 12 amino acids. V was clipped by 4 bases and J by 2 bases, with 6 bases between them. The CDR3 nucleotides read TGTGCCAGCAGTTGGACAGCCTACGAGCAGTACTTC. Translating gives CASSWTAYEQYF.

The rearrangement uses TRBV18 and TRBJ2-4, with 7 bases aligning to TRBD1. The length of the CDR3 is 15 residues. The germline gives CDR1 KGHSH, CDR2 LQKENI. V trimming: 2 bases; J trimming: 3 bases; junction bases outside the gene matches: 4. The CDR3 spells CASSPTQGVKNIQYF. The DNA of the CDR3 is TGTGCCAGCTCACCAACCCAGGGGGTCAAAAACATTCAGTACTTC.

V usage is TRBV27 and J usage is TRBJ2-7; 8 nucleotides match TRBD1. The CDR3 has 14 residues. The V gene end was trimmed by 5 bases and the J gene end by 0 bases; junction bases not matched to a gene: 3. Germline V gene sequence: CDR1 MNHEY, CDR2 SMNVEV (reference sequence). The CDR3 loop reads CASSLQGDSYEQYF. CDR3 DNA: TGTGCCAGCAGTCTACAGGGGGACTCCTACGAGCAGTACTTC.

The V call is TRBV30, the J call TRBJ2-7; D is uncertain. The length of the CDR3 is 13 residues. V was trimmed by 2 bases and J by 3 bases, leaving 11 bases between them. Germline V lookup: CDR1 GTSNPN, CDR2 SVGIG (reference sequence). In DNA form, the CDR3 reads TGTGCCTGGAGTCGAGGCGGATTCTACGAGCAGTACTTC. It codes for CAWSRGGFYEQYF. The variable domain in full, completed from reference TRBV30 and TRBJ2-7, reads SQTIHQWPATLVQPVGSPLSLECTVEGTSNPNLYWYRQAAGRGLQLLFYSVGIGQISSEVPQNLSASRPQDRQFILSSKKLLLSDSGFYLCAWSRGGFYEQYFGPGTRLTVT.

The gene calls are TRBV6-2 or TRBV6-3 and TRBJ2-7; TRBD1 matches at 9 bases. The V and J ends lost 4 bases and 3 bases, in that order; junction bases with no gene match: 13. The CDR3 contains 17 residues. CDR1 is MNHEY, CDR2 SVGEGT, per germline. Here the CDR3 DNA reads TGTGCCAGCAGTTGGGACAGGGATAGGCCTGGCGTCTACGAGCAGTACTTC. Its protein is CASSWDRDRPGVYEQYF.

The rearrangement uses TRBV6-5 and TRBJ1-2; the match to TRBD1 covers 8 bases. The CDR3 spans 14 residues. With 8 bases clipped from V and 5 bases from J, the junction kept 10 bases outside the gene matches. CDR1 and CDR2 (germline): MNHEY, SVGAGI. For the CDR3, the DNA is TGTGCCAGCTGGAGTGCAGGGGGCAGGTATGGCTACACCTTC. This codes for CASWSAGGRYGYTF.

A remark on this clone: The identical CDR3 is also encoded by other nucleotide sequences in the sample. The chain joins TRBV9 to TRBJ2-3; TRBD2 aligns across 13 bases. The V gene's germline CDR1 is SGDLS and CDR2 YYNGEE. CDR3 length equals 16 residues. The V segment lost 2 bases and the J segment 1 base; nucleotides outside the gene matches: 1. DNA of the CDR3: TGTGCCAGCAGCGTCGGACTAGCGGGGGGCACAGATACGCAGTATTTT. Translating it yields CASSVGLAGGTDTQYF.

V gene TRBV28 combines with J gene TRBJ2-5; D remains ambiguous. CDR3 length: 12 residues. V lost 8 bases and J lost 2, with 9 bases in between. CDR1 is MDHEN, CDR2 SYDVKM, per germline. CDR3 coding DNA: TGTGCCAGCCGGGTCCAGCAAGAGACCCAGTACTTC. It codes for CASRVQQETQYF.